The present TCR beta chain was sequenced within a study of cytomegalovirus exposure and HLA in healthy donors. General observations from the study: In an earlier analysis, most TCR beta V segments were productive about 90% or about 30% of the time. Under in vitro conditions, a few CMV-associated chains were confirmed as specific for CMV antigens. Researchers counted about 150 TCR beta chains as cytomegalovirus-associated.

PCR primers comprised 60 Vbeta and 13 Jbeta primers. Assay used: immunoSEQ multiplex PCR; TCRdb lists only in-frame clones, some missing. The sample table includes approximately 82,000 clones. A note on this clone: Antigen: not known.

After removal of 2 bases from V and 2 bases from J, the junction contained 5 bases not matched to a gene. The CDR3 is 17 residues long. CDR1 is SGHTA and CDR2 is FQGNSA in the germline V gene. The sequencing input was PBMCs. The chain combines TRBV7-2 with TRBJ2-1; 11 bases match TRBD1. This TCR derives from an older woman in good health and CMV-seronegative. The CDR3 loop is CASSLIGGQGAYNEQFF. The CDR3, as DNA: TGTGCCAGCAGCTTAATAGGGGGACAGGGGGCCTACAATGAGCAGTTCTTC.